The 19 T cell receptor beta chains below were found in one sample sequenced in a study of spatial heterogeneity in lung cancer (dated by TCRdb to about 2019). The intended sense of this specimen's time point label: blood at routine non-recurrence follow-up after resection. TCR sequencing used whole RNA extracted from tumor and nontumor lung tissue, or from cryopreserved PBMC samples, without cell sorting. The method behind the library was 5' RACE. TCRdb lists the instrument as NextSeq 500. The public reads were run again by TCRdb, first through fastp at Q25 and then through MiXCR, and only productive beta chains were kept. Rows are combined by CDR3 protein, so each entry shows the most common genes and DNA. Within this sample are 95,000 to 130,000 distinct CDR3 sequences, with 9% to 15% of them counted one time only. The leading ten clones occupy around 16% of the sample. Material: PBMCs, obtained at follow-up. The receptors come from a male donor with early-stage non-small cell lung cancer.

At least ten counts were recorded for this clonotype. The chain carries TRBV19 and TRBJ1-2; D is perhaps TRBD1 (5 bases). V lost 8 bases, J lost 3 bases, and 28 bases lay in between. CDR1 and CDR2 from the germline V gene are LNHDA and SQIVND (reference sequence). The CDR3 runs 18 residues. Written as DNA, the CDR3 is TGTGCCAGTCGCAGACCAGGGCCTTATCCAATCAGCGACTATGGCTACACCTTC. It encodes CASRRPGPYPISDYGYTF.

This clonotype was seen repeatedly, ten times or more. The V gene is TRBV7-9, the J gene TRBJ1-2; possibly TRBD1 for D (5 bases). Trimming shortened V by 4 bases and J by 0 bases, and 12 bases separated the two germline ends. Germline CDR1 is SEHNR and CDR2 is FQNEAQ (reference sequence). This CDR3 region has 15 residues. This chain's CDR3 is CASSYTGEPNYGYTF. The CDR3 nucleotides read TGTGCCAGCAGCTACACAGGAGAACCTAACTATGGCTACACCTTC.

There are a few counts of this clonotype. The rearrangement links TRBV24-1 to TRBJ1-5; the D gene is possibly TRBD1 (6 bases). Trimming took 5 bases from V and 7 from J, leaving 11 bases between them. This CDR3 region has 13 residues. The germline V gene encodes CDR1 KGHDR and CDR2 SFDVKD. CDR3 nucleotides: TGTGCCACCAGTGGGGCAGGGGAGCAGCCCCAGCATTTT. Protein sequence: CATSGAGEQPQHF.

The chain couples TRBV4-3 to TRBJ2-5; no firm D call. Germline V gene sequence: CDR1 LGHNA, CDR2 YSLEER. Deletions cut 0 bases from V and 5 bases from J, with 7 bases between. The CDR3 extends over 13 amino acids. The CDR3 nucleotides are TGCGCCAGCAGCCAAGAGAAGCGCGAGACCCAGTACTTC. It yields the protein CASSQEKRETQYF.

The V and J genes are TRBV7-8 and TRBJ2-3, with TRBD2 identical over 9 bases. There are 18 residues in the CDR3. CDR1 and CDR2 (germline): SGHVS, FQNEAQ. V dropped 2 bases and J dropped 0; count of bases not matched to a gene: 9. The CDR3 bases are TGTGCCAGCAGCTTACAGGGCGGGGGGGCACGGAGCACAGATACGCAGTATTTT. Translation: CASSLQGGGARSTDTQYF.

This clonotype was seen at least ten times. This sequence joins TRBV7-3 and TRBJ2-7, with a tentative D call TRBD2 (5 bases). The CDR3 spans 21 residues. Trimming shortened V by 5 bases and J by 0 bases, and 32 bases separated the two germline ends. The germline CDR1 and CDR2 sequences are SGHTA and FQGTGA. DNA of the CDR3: TGTGCCAGCAGCACCACTCGGGATCGGGGTACCACCCTTTCCCCCTCCTACGAGCAGTACTTC. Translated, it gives CASSTTRDRGTTLSPSYEQYF.

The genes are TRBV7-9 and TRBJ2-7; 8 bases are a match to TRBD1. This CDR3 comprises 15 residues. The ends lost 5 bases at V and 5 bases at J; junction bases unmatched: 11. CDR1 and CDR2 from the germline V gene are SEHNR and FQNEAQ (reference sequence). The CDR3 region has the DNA TGTGCCAGCAGCGACGACCGGGACAGGTTAAACGAGCAGTACTTC. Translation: CASSDDRDRLNEQYF.

The CDR3 spells CASKPSEQGKQYF. The CDR3 nucleotides read TGTGCCAGCAAACCCAGCGAACAGGGAAAGCAGTACTTC. This chain uses TRBV7-9 with TRBJ2-7; D might be TRBD1 (6 bases). The CDR3 is 13 amino acids. V gave up 7 bases and J gave up 8 bases, with 18 bases separating them. CDR1 is SEHNR and CDR2 is FQNEAQ in the germline V gene (reference sequence). The whole variable domain, remainder taken from reference TRBV7-9 and TRBJ2-7, is DTGVSQNPRHKITKRGQNVTFRCDPISEHNRLYWYRQTLGQGPEFLTYFQNEAQLEKSRLLSDRFSAERPKGSFSTLEIQRTEQGDSAMYLCASKPSEQGKQYFGPGTRLTVT.

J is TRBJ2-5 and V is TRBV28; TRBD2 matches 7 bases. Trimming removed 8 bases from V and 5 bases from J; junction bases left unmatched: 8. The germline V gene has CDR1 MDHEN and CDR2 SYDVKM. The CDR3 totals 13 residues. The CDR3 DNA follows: TGTGCCAGCTTCCCCGGGGGGTGGGAGACCCAGTACTTC. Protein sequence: CASFPGGWETQYF.

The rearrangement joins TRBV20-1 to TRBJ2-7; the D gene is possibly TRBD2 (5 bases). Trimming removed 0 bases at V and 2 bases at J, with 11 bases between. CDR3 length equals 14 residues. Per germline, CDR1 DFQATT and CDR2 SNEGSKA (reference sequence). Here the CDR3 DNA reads TGCAGTGCTAGAGAATCTGGGAGAGCCTACGAGCAGTACTTC. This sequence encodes CSARESGRAYEQYF.

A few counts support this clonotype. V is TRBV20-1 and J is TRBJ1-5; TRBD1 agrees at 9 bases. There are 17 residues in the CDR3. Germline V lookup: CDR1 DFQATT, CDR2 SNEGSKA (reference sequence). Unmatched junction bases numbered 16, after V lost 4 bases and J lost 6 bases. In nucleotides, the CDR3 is TGCAGTGCTATAGGGGACAGGGCCCCCTCCACACGTCAGCCCCAGCATTTT. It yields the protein CSAIGDRAPSTRQPQHF.

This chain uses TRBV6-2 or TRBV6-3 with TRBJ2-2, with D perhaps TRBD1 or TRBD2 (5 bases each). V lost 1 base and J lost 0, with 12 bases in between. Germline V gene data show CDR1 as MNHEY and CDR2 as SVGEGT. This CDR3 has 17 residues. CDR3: CASSYYPGTPNTGELFF. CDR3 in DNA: TGTGCCAGCAGTTACTACCCCGGGACCCCGAACACCGGGGAGCTGTTTTTT.

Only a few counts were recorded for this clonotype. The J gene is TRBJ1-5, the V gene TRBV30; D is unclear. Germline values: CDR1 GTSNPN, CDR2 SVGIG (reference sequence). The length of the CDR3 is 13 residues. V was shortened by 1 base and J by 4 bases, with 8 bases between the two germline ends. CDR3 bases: TGTGCCTGGAGTGGGGCAGGAAATCAGCCCCAGCATTTT. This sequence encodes CAWSGAGNQPQHF.

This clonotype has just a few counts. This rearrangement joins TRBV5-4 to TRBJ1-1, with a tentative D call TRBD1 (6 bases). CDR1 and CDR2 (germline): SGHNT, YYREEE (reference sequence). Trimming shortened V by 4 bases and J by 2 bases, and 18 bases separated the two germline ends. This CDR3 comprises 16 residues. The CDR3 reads CASSQPSGGENTEAFF. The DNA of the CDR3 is TGTGCCAGCAGCCAACCCTCCGGGGGCGAAAACACTGAAGCTTTCTTT. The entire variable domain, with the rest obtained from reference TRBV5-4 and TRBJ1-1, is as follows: ETGVTQSPTHLIKTRGQQVTLRCSSQSGHNTVSWYQQALGQGPQFIFQYYREEENGRGNFPPRFSGLQFPNYSSELNVNALELDDSALYLCASSQPSGGENTEAFFGQGTRLTVV.

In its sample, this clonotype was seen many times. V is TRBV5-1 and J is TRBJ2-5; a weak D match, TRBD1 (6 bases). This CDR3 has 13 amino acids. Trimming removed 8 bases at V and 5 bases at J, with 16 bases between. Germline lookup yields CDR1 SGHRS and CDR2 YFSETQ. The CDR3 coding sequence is TGCGCCAGTAGCAGGGGAATCGAGGAGACCCAGTACTTC. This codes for CASSRGIEETQYF.

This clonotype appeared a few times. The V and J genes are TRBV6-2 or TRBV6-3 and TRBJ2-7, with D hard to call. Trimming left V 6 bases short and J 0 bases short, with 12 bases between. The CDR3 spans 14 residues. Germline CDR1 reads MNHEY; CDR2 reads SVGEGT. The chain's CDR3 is CASRVERSSYEQYF. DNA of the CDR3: TGTGCCAGCAGGGTGGAAAGGAGCTCCTACGAGCAGTACTTC.

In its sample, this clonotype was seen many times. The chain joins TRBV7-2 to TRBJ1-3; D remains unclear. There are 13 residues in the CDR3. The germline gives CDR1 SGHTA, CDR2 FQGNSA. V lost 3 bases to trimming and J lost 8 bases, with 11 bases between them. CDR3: CASSFTLKDTIYF. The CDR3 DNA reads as TGTGCCAGCAGCTTTACATTAAAGGACACCATATATTTT.

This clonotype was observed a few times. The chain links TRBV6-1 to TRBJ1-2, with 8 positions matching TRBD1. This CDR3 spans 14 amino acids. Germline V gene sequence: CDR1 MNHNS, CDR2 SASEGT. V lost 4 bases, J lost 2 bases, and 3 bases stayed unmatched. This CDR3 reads CASSARQGNYGYTF. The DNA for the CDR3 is TGTGCCAGCAGTGCCCGACAGGGGAACTATGGCTACACCTTC.

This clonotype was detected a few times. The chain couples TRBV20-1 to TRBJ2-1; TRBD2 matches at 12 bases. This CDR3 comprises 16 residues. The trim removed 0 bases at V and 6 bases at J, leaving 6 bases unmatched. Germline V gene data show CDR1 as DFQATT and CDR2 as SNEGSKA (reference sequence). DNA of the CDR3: TGCAGTGCTAGAGATTCGGAGACTAGCGGGGGCAATGAGCAGTTCTTC. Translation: CSARDSETSGGNEQFF.